This TCR beta chain was documented in a study of blood T cells in healthy people across ages. Overall study context: The template switching approach captured approximately one barcoded beta molecule for every two T cells. Whole-study results and caveats: Estimates drawn from one million T cells were deemed to understate diversity.

V was clipped by 3 bases and J by 6 bases, with 18 bases between them. Germline CDR1 SGHRS, CDR2 YFSETQ. The CDR3 is 15 residues long. Primers used in a second PCR of roughly 6 to 11 cycles were a sample-barcoded 5' primer and a J-beta primer mix. TCRdb independently ran MiXCR on the 5' RACE reads; one entry per CDR3 protein. In the table there are 1,500,000 or so distinct CDR3 sequences, around 59% of which are singletons. Concerning this clonotype itself: What it binds is not known.

The TCR was taken from a man between 18 and 35 years old in good health. The sequenced sample consisted of blood. This sequence joins TRBV5-1 and TRBJ1-1; D gene unclear. In DNA, the CDR3 is TGCGCCAGCAGCTCGGGTACGGGCCGATTCTCTGAAGCTTTCTTT. Protein sequence: CASSSGTGRFSEAFF.